What follows describes a single TCR beta chain. The antigen remains undetermined. PCR used 60 Vbeta primers and 13 Jbeta primers. Profiling relied on immunoSEQ multiplex PCR, and the TCRdb table lists in-frame clones only, not all of them. The sample carries roughly 100,000 clones, around 84% recorded once. These data are taken from a study of cytomegalovirus exposure and HLA in healthy donors. Study-wide points: A missense variant in DCLRE1C was later tied to TCR beta V- and J-gene trimming.

The V gene's germline CDR1 is SNHLY and CDR2 FYNNEI. The CDR3 has 15 amino acids. The ends were cut back, 1 base at V and 3 bases at J, with 13 bases in the middle. Sequencing input: PBMCs. The chain employs TRBV2 and TRBJ2-7, with D possibly matching TRBD2 (5 bases). The clonotype originates from a man aged 25 to 45 in good health and CMV-seronegative. The CDR3 spells CASSEEGDLHYEQYF. The CDR3 region has the DNA TGTGCCAGCAGTGAAGAGGGAGACTTGCACTACGAGCAGTACTTC.